The 6 T cell receptor beta chains listed next were all sequenced from one sample in a study of blood T cells in healthy people across ages. Next came a second PCR, run for about 7 to 12 cycles, which used a sample-barcoded 5' primer along with a J-beta primer mix. TCRdb ran MiXCR on the 5' RACE reads and lists one entry per CDR3 protein. The sample contains about 1.4 million distinct CDR3 sequences, around 59% of which appear only once. What was sequenced was blood. These receptors were collected from a man in his late teens or twenties in good health.

The chain uses TRBV3-1 and TRBJ2-7; TRBD1 matches 9 bases. Unmatched junction bases numbered 8, after V lost 5 bases and J lost 3 bases. CDR3 length: 15 residues. Germline V gives CDR1 LGHDT, CDR2 YNNKEL (reference sequence). Written as DNA, the CDR3 is TGTGCCAGCAGCTACCCCGGGACAGGGAGCTACGAGCAGTACTTC. This codes for CASSYPGTGSYEQYF.

The rearrangement uses TRBV6-2 or TRBV6-3 and TRBJ2-5, with 10 bases that match TRBD2. The CDR3 consists of 15 residues. V lost 6 bases, J lost 3 bases, and 7 bases stayed unmatched. Germline V gene data show CDR1 as MNHEY and CDR2 as SVGEGT. As DNA, the CDR3 is TGTGCCAGCAGGTCGACTAGCGGGTATAAAGAGACCCAGTACTTC. This gives the protein CASRSTSGYKETQYF.

This clonotype was seen once. The chain employs TRBV10-3 and TRBJ2-5; D unclear. CDR3 size: 14 residues. V was trimmed by 3 bases and J by 3 bases, leaving 11 bases between them. From germline, CDR1 is ENHRY and CDR2 SYGVKD. The CDR3 sequence is CAISEGPREETQYF. The CDR3 nucleotides read TGTGCCATCAGTGAAGGACCGCGTGAAGAGACCCAGTACTTC.

This chain uses TRBV12-3 or TRBV12-4 with TRBJ2-7; D is unclear. This CDR3 comprises 16 residues. The V end lost 5 bases, the J end lost 1 base, and 18 bases lay between the germline ends. The CDR3 DNA follows: TGTGCCAGCAGTCCTACCCTCGGTGGGCCTTCCTACGAGCAGTACTTC. This translates into CASSPTLGGPSYEQYF.

A note on this clonotype: An end of the junction does not agree with germline; a read error may underlie this. This chain connects TRBV27 to TRBJ2-6, with D uncertain. CDR3 length: 14 amino acids. Germline CDR1 is MNHEY and CDR2 is SMNVEV (reference sequence). The CDR3 DNA reads TGTGCTAGCAGTTGGATGTCTGGGGCCAACGTCCTGACTTTC. The encoded protein is CASSWMSGANVLTF.

The chain couples TRBV20-1 to TRBJ2-5, with a tentative D call TRBD1 (6 bases). Germline-derived CDR1 and CDR2 are DFQATT and SNEGSKA (reference sequence). V gave up 5 bases and J gave up 0 bases, with 13 bases separating them. This CDR3 spans 14 amino acids. Here the CDR3 reads CSAWGTGNQETQYF. The DNA for the CDR3 is TGCAGTGCTTGGGGAACAGGGAACCAAGAGACCCAGTACTTC.